This T cell receptor (beta chain) derives from a study of regulatory T cells in long-lasting Graves disease. The study's findings and limits: TRBV28, TRBJ1-2 and TRBJ2-5 were favored in persistent disease. Graves' patients with persistent disease showed TCR diversity lower than patients newly diagnosed.

Specified time point: newly diagnosed GD, antithyroid drugs for less than 3 months. From PBMCs, RNA was extracted and then used to make the TCR library. This clonotype was observed a handful of times. What it recognizes is unknown. From germline, CDR1 is SGHNT and CDR2 YYREEE (reference sequence). The CDR3 length is 15 residues. The V gene lost 2 bases and the J gene lost 5 bases, with 16 bases spanning the gap. Researchers made TCR beta libraries by using iRepertoire HTBI primers and running Arm-PCR on CDR3 regions. MiXCR, run by TCRdb on the multiplex PCR reads, gives a single entry per CDR3 protein. The table has approximately 400,000 distinct CDR3 sequences, roughly 12% seen once. These same records also appear under a second study, on T cells in Graves' hyperthyroidism and ophthalmopathy.

This rearrangement joins TRBV5-4 to TRBJ1-2; maybe TRBD1 (5 bases). Sample: peripheral blood mononuclear cells (PBMCs), taken at new diagnosis, from a patient treated with antithyroid drugs. The TCR originated in a woman under 30 with Graves disease. The CDR3 DNA reads TGTGCCAGCAGCTTCACACGGGACGCGAAGTATGGCTACACCTTC. Translating gives CASSFTRDAKYGYTF.